Presented here are 16 T cell receptor beta chains from one specimen sequenced in a study of neurological immune-mediated disorders. TCRdb redid the calling of the 5' RACE reads with MiXCR, one entry per CDR3 protein. The repertoire consists of 90,000 to 100,000 distinct CDR3 sequences, with roughly 4% occurring once and the leading ten covering 6%. Sequenced material: PBMCs. The receptors here all came from a woman younger than 35 with multiple sclerosis.

This clonotype was detected many times. This chain links TRBV6-5 with TRBJ2-1; a possible D gene is TRBD2 (7 bases). Germline CDR1 reads MNHEY; CDR2 reads SVGAGI. V was pared by 2 bases and J by 7 bases, with 15 bases between. This CDR3 comprises 15 residues. The CDR3 nucleotides read TGTGCCAGCAGTTACACGGGGGGCGGCGCGAATGAGCAGTTCTTC. Its translation is CASSYTGGGANEQFF.

This clonotype was detected many times. This chain links TRBV28 with TRBJ2-3, with a weak D call TRBD2 (5 bases). CDR3 size: 12 residues. Germline assignment: CDR1 MDHEN and CDR2 SYDVKM. The ends were cut back, 9 bases at V and 7 bases at J, with 14 bases in the middle. The CDR3 DNA reads TGTGCCAGTACGCGTGAGCGGAATACGCAGTATTTT. Its protein is CASTRERNTQYF.

This clonotype was found many times. The V gene is TRBV14, the J gene TRBJ2-3; 14 bases map to TRBD2. Trimming cost V 4 bases and J 2 bases; bases outside gene matches: 2. The CDR3 totals 16 residues. The germline V gene encodes CDR1 SGHDN and CDR2 FVKESK. The CDR3 here is CASSLGLAGATDTQYF. In DNA, the CDR3 is TGTGCCAGCAGCCTGGGACTAGCGGGGGCCACAGATACGCAGTATTTT.

This clonotype has a count of ten or more. This chain connects TRBV7-2 to TRBJ1-2; no definite D call. Germline CDR1 SGHTA, CDR2 FQGNSA. The CDR3 covers 14 residues. Trimming removed 5 bases at V and 2 bases at J, with 12 bases between. The CDR3 reads CASSRTLLNYGYTF. The CDR3 DNA follows: TGTGCCAGCAGCCGTACCCTTTTAAACTATGGCTACACCTTC.

This clonotype was observed many times. The rearrangement uses TRBV9 and TRBJ1-3; D uncertain. CDR3 size: 17 residues. The V end was cut by 0 bases, the J end by 0 bases, with 13 bases between. Germline loops: CDR1 SGDLS, CDR2 YYNGEE. The CDR3 loop reads CASSVAVGKSSGNTIYF. The CDR3 nucleotides read TGTGCCAGCAGCGTAGCTGTAGGGAAAAGCTCTGGAAACACCATATATTTT. The full variable domain, rest sourced from reference TRBV9 and TRBJ1-3, is DSGVTQTPKHLITATGQRVTLRCSPRSGDLSVYWYQQSLDQGLQFLIQYYNGEERAKGNILERFSAQQFPDLHSELNLSSLELGDSALYFCASSVAVGKSSGNTIYFGEGSWLTVV.

The J gene is TRBJ1-4, the V gene TRBV5-1; maybe TRBD1 (6 bases). CDR1 SGHRS and CDR2 YFSETQ come from the germline V gene. The CDR3 is 15 residues long. Between the trimmed V and J ends, which lost 5 bases and 7 bases, there was a span of 18 bases. The CDR3 DNA reads as TGCGCCAGCAGTCACAACGGAAAGGGGGGTGAAAAACTGTTTTTT. Protein product: CASSHNGKGGEKLFF. Full variable domain (missing parts from reference TRBV5-1 and TRBJ1-4): KAGVTQTPRYLIKTRGQQVTLSCSPISGHRSVSWYQQTPGQGLQFLFEYFSETQRNKGNFPGRFSGRQFSNSRSEMNVSTLELGDSALYLCASSHNGKGGEKLFFGSGTQLSVL.

This clonotype showed up many times. This sequence joins TRBV5-1 and TRBJ1-2; D possibly corresponds to TRBD1 (6 bases). Trimming removed 6 bases from V and 2 bases from J, with 14 bases in between. The germline V gene encodes CDR1 SGHRS and CDR2 YFSETQ. The CDR3 consists of 14 residues. The CDR3 DNA reads TGCGCCAGCACCCGGGACAACCAAAACTATGGCTACACCTTC. This codes for CASTRDNQNYGYTF.

This clonotype occurred many times. This sequence joins TRBV27 and TRBJ2-7, with TRBD1 matching over 9 bases. The CDR3 length is 15 residues. J was trimmed by 3 bases and V by 5 bases; bases with no gene match: 8. CDR1 MNHEY and CDR2 SMNVEV come from the germline V gene (reference sequence). The CDR3 region has the DNA TGTGCCAGCAGTCGAGTCCCGGGACAGGGCTACGAGCAGTACTTC. The encoded protein is CASSRVPGQGYEQYF.

The table lists this clonotype with many counts. The chain uses TRBV12-3 or TRBV12-4 and TRBJ1-1; unclear D gene. The CDR3 loop spans 14 amino acids. V lost 1 base and J lost 1, with 7 bases in between. CDR3 bases: TGTGCCAGCAGTTTAGGCCTGGCGAACACTGAAGCTTTCTTT. Its translation is CASSLGLANTEAFF.

This clonotype was recorded at least ten times. V and J are TRBV12-5 and TRBJ2-5; D perhaps matches TRBD1 (6 bases). CDR3 length: 12 residues. V was shortened by 6 bases and J by 2 bases, with 7 bases between the two germline ends. Germline V lookup: CDR1 LGHNT, CDR2 FRNRAP. The CDR3 spells CASGGQQETQYF. In nucleotides, the CDR3 is TGTGCTAGTGGCGGACAGCAAGAGACCCAGTACTTC.

This clonotype showed up many times. V is TRBV21-1 and J is TRBJ2-5. TRBV21-1 is noted as a pseudogene. This CDR3 has 12 amino acids. This chain's CDR3 is CASSSEEETQYF. CDR3 sequence (DNA): TGTGCCAGCAGCTCTGAGGAAGAGACCCAGTACTTC.

This clonotype was counted ten times or more. The V gene is TRBV30, the J gene TRBJ1-5, with no clear D. V was trimmed by 3 bases and J by 2 bases, leaving 11 bases between them. The length of the CDR3 is 14 residues. Germline V gives CDR1 GTSNPN, CDR2 SVGIG (reference sequence). The CDR3 protein is CAWSSDLGNQPQHF. The CDR3 DNA reads TGTGCCTGGAGCTCGGACCTAGGCAATCAGCCCCAGCATTTT.

In this sample, this clonotype turned up many times. V and J are TRBV20-1 and TRBJ1-2; 8 bases fit TRBD1. The CDR3 consists of 14 residues. The junction had 10 bases not matched to a gene; V was cut back by 5 bases and J by 5 bases. From germline, CDR1 is DFQATT and CDR2 SNEGSKA (reference sequence). In DNA form, the CDR3 reads TGCAGTGCTGAGAAGAGACAGGGGAGTTATGGCTACACCTTC. The encoded protein is CSAEKRQGSYGYTF.

This clonotype was recorded at least ten times. The chain joins TRBV6-4 to TRBJ1-1, with D tentatively TRBD1 (5 bases). Trimming stripped 5 bases from V and 5 bases from J, with 12 bases between. Germline lookup yields CDR1 MRHNA and CDR2 SNTAGT. The CDR3 runs to 13 residues. Here the CDR3 reads CASSQEEGTEAFF. CDR3 coding DNA: TGTGCCAGCAGTCAGGAGGAGGGGACTGAAGCTTTCTTT.

In this sample, this clonotype turned up many times. This chain connects TRBV25-1 to TRBJ2-4; D not resolved. V lost 0 bases to trimming and J lost 4 bases, with 10 bases between them. Germline V gene sequence: CDR1 MGHDK, CDR2 SYGVNS. This CDR3 has 15 residues. Here the CDR3 reads CASSEYGDWKNIQYF. In nucleotides, the CDR3 is TGTGCCAGCAGTGAATATGGGGATTGGAAAAACATTCAGTACTTC.

This clonotype was counted many times. The chain couples TRBV2 to TRBJ2-7; possibly TRBD2 for D (5 bases). The germline CDR1 and CDR2 sequences are SNHLY and FYNNEI. The V end was cut by 3 bases, the J end by 9 bases, with 6 bases between. This CDR3 is 10 amino acids long. CDR3 coding DNA: TGTGCCAGCAGTGAGGGAGCGCAGTACTTC. Its protein is CASSEGAQYF.